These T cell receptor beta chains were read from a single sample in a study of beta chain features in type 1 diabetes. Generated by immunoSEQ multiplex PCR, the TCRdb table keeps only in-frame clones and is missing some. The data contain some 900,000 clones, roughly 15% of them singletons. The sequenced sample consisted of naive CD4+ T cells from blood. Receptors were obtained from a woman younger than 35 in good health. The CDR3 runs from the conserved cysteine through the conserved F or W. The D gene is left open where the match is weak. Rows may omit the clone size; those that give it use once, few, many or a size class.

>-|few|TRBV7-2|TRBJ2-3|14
CASSLLAGTDTQYF
TGTGCCAGCAGCTTATTAGCCGGGACAGATACGCAGTATTTT
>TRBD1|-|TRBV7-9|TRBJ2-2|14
CASPRTGSTGELFF
TGTGCCAGCCCAAGGACAGGATCCACCGGGGAGCTGTTTTTT
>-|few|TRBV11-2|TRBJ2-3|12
CASSSSTDTQYF
TGTGCCAGCAGCTCTAGCACAGATACGCAGTATTTT
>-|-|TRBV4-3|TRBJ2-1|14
CASSQDLDRYEQFF
TGCGCCAGCAGCCAAGATCTGGATCGATATGAGCAGTTCTTC
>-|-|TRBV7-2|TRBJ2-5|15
CASSIQERDQETQYF
TGTGCCAGCAGCATACAGGAGCGGGACCAAGAGACCCAGTACTTC
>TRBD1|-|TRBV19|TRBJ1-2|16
CASSTRGTGNTYGYTF
TGTGCCAGTAGTACGAGAGGGACAGGGAATACCTATGGCTACACCTTC
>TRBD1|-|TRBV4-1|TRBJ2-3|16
CASSQGQGPLTDTQYF
TGCGCCAGCAGCCAAGGACAGGGGCCTCTAACAGATACGCAGTATTTT
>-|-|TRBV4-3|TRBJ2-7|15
CASSQGFRERYEQYF
TGCGCCAGCAGCCAAGGTTTCAGGGAGCGCTACGAGCAGTACTTC
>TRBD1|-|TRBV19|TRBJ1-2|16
CASSTRGQAPDLGYTF
TGTGCCAGTAGTACCCGGGGACAGGCCCCAGATTTGGGCTACACCTTC
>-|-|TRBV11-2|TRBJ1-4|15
CASSRQASTNEKLFF
TGTGCCAGCAGCAGACAGGCCTCAACTAATGAAAAACTGTTTTTT
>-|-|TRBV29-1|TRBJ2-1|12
CSVSLRYNEQFF
TGCAGCGTTTCCCTTCGATACAATGAGCAGTTCTTC
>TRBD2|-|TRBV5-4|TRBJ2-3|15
CASSQGLAGTDTQYF
TGTGCCAGCAGCCAGGGACTAGCGGGCACAGATACGCAGTATTTT
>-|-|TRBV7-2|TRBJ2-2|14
CASSLLGQFRELFF
TGTGCCAGCAGCTTATTAGGGCAGTTCAGGGAGCTGTTTTTT
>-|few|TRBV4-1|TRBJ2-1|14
CASSYLTAYNEQFF
TGCGCCAGCAGCTATTTGACAGCCTACAATGAGCAGTTCTTC
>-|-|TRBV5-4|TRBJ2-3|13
CASSVPRTDTQYF
TGTGCCAGCAGCGTTCCCCGCACAGATACGCAGTATTTT
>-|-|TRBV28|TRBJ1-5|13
CASSLDRNQPQHF
TGTGCCAGCAGTTTGGACAGAAATCAGCCCCAGCATTTT
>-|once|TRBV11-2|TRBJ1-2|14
CASSDQGGNYGYTF
TGTGCCAGCAGCGACCAGGGTGGGAACTATGGCTACACCTTC
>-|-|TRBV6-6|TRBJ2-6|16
CASSLARQPGANVLTF
TGTGCCAGCAGCCTAGCCAGACAGCCTGGGGCCAACGTCCTGACTTTC
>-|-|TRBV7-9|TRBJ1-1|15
CASSLVLGLSSEAFF
TGTGCCAGCAGCTTAGTGCTGGGTTTGTCTTCTGAAGCTTTCTTT
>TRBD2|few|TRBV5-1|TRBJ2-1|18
CASSLSVGTSGSFLEQFF
TGCGCCAGCAGCTTGTCGGTGGGGACTAGCGGGAGTTTCCTTGAGCAGTTCTTC
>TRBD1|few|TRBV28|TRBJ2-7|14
CASRSGQGRTEQYF
TGTGCCAGCAGATCCGGACAGGGACGAACCGAGCAGTACTTC
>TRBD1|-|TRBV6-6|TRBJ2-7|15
CASSRLGQGLYEQYF
TGTGCCAGCAGTCGCTTGGGACAGGGGTTGTACGAGCAGTACTTC
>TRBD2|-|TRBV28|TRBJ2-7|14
CASSLAGGGYEQYF
TGTGCCAGCAGTTTAGCGGGAGGAGGCTACGAGCAGTACTTC
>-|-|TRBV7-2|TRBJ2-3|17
CASSLATGPRLAYTQYF
TGTGCCAGCAGTTTAGCAACGGGACCTCGGCTGGCGTATACGCAGTATTTT
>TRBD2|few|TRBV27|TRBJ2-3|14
CATGLAGGFDTQYF
TGTGCCACCGGACTAGCGGGAGGATTTGATACGCAGTATTTT
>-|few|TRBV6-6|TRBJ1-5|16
CASSQTSTGNRQPQHF
TGTGCCAGCAGCCAAACCTCTACAGGGAATCGTCAGCCCCAGCATTTT
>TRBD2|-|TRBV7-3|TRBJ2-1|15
CASSLQLAGVHEQFF
TGTGCCAGCAGCTTACAGCTAGCGGGAGTTCATGAGCAGTTCTTC
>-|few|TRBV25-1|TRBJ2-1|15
CASSDLRDRVNEQFF
TGTGCCAGCAGTGATCTTAGGGACCGCGTTAATGAGCAGTTCTTC
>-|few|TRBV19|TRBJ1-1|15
CASSIRGGAQATAFF
TGTGCCAGTAGTATACGAGGGGGGGCCCAGGCTACAGCTTTCTTT
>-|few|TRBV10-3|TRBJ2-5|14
CAISGGGNQETQYF
TGTGCCATCAGTGGTGGGGGAAATCAAGAGACCCAGTACTTC
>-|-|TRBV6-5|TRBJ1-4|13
CASSYSIRGKLFF
TGTGCCAGCAGTTACTCGATTCGTGGAAAACTGTTTTTT
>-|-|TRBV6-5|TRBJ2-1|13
CASSYNRYNEQFF
TGTGCCAGCAGTTACAATAGGTACAATGAGCAGTTCTTC
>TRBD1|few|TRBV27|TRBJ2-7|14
CASSDGTGTYEQYF
TGTGCCAGCAGTGACGGGACAGGGACCTACGAGCAGTACTTC
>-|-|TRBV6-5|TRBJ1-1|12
CASKGGSSEAFF
TGTGCCAGCAAGGGGGGTTCGAGTGAAGCTTTCTTT
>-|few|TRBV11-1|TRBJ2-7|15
CASSPGTTPSYEQYF
TGTGCCAGCAGCCCAGGAACGACGCCTTCCTACGAGCAGTACTTC
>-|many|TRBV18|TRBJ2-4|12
CASSGAENIQYF
TGTGCCAGCTCAGGGGCCGAAAACATTCAGTACTTC
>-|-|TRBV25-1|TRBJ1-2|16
CASSDGRGDSGYGYTF
TGTGCCAGCAGCGACGGGCGGGGGGACTCAGGCTATGGCTACACCTTC
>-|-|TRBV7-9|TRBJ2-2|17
CASSPHLGGLLTGELFF
TGTGCCAGCAGCCCTCATCTTGGGGGACTGTTAACCGGGGAGCTGTTTTTT
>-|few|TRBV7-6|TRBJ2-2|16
CASSLGPTGNTGELFF
TGTGCCAGCAGCTTAGGTCCGACAGGGAACACCGGGGAGCTGTTTTTT
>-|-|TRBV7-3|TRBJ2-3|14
CASSLAHSSDTQYF
TGTGCCAGCAGCTTGGCTCACTCATCAGATACGCAGTATTTT
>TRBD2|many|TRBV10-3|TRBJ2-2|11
CATRGVGELFF
TGTGCCACCCGGGGGGTCGGGGAGCTGTTTTTT
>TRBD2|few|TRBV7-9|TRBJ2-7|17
CASSLRGLAGGRDEQYF
TGTGCCAGCAGCTTACGAGGACTAGCGGGAGGTCGGGACGAGCAGTACTTC
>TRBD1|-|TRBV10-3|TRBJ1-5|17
CAIGGGTGKTLGQPQHF
TGTGCCATCGGTGGGGGGACAGGAAAAACCCTCGGTCAGCCCCAGCATTTT
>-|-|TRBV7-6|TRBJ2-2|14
CASSLEAGAGELFF
TGTGCCAGCAGCTTAGAAGCGGGTGCCGGGGAGCTGTTTTTT
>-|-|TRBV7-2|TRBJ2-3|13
CASSPGTSKGQYF
TGTGCCAGCAGCCCGGGGACCAGCAAGGGGCAGTATTTT
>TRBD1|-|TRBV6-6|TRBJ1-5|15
CASRRRTGGNQPQHF
TGTGCCAGCAGACGTAGGACAGGGGGGAATCAGCCCCAGCATTTT
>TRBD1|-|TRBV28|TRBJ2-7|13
CASSSGQGYEQYF
TGTGCCAGCAGTTCCGGACAGGGCTACGAGCAGTACTTC
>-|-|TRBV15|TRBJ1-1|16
CATSRVFFRLDTEAFF
TGTGCCACCAGCAGAGTTTTTTTCAGGTTGGACACTGAAGCTTTCTTT
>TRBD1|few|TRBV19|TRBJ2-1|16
CASSKQQGWKGDEQFF
TGTGCCAGTAGTAAACAACAGGGGTGGAAAGGAGATGAGCAGTTCTTC
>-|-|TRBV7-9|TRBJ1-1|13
CASSPAGEVEAFF
TGTGCCAGCAGCCCGGCGGGGGAAGTTGAAGCTTTCTTT
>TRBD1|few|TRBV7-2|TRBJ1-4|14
CASSRTGLNEKLFF
TGTGCCAGCAGTCGGACAGGGCTTAATGAAAAACTGTTTTTT
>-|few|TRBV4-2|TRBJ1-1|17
CASSQVEFGGLNTEAFF
TGTGCCAGCAGCCAAGTGGAATTTGGAGGGCTGAACACTGAAGCTTTCTTT
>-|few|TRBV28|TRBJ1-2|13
CASRHDLNYGYTF
TGTGCCAGCAGGCACGACCTTAACTATGGCTACACCTTC
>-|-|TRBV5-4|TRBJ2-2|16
CASSSFRDSNTGELFF
TGTGCCAGCAGCTCCTTCCGGGACTCCAACACCGGGGAGCTGTTTTTT
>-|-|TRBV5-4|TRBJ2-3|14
CASSGQSRTDTQYF
TGTGCCAGCTCGGGGCAGAGCCGCACAGATACGCAGTATTTT
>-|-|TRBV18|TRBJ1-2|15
CASSPPTLMGYGYTF
TGTGCCAGCTCACCACCTACTTTGATGGGCTATGGCTACACCTTC
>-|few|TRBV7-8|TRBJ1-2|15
CASSLAEGRVSGYTF
TGTGCCAGCAGCTTAGCCGAGGGGCGAGTAAGTGGCTACACCTTC
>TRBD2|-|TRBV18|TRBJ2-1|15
CASSPAGVSYNEQFF
TGTGCCAGCTCACCTGCGGGAGTATCGTACAATGAGCAGTTCTTC